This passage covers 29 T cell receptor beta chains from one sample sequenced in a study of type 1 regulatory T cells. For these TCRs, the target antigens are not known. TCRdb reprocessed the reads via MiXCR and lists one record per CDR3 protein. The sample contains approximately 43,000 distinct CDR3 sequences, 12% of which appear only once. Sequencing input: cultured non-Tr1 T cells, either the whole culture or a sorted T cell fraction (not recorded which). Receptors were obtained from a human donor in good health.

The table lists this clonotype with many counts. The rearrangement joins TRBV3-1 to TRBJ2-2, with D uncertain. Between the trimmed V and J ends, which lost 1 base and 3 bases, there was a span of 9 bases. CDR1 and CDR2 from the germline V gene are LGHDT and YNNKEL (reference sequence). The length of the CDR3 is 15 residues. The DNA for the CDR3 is TGTGCCAGCAGCCAAGTCCGGAGATACACCGGGGAGCTGTTTTTT. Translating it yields CASSQVRRYTGELFF. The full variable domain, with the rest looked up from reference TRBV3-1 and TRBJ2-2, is DTAVSQTPKYLVTQMGNDKSIKCEQNLGHDTMYWYKQDSKKFLKIMFSYNNKELIINETVPNRFSPKSPDKAHLNLHINSLELGDSAVYFCASSQVRRYTGELFFGEGSRLTVL.

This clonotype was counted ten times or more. The CDR3 DNA sequence: TGCGCCAGCAGCTTGGGTTCCGGGAACACTGAAGCTTTCTTT. It translates to CASSLGSGNTEAFF. The chain employs TRBV5-1 and TRBJ1-1; no definite D call. Germline CDR1 and CDR2: SGHRS and YFSETQ. The V gene lost 0 bases and the J gene lost 1 base, with 7 bases spanning the gap. The CDR3 totals 14 residues. Full variable domain (remainder filled in from reference TRBV5-1 and TRBJ1-1): KAGVTQTPRYLIKTRGQQVTLSCSPISGHRSVSWYQQTPGQGLQFLFEYFSETQRNKGNFPGRFSGRQFSNSRSEMNVSTLELGDSALYLCASSLGSGNTEAFFGQGTRLTVV.

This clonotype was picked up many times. This CDR3 reads CASSSRKSSYNEQFF. CDR3 in DNA: TGTGCCAGCAGCTCGAGGAAGAGCTCCTACAATGAGCAGTTCTTC. The genes are TRBV5-4 and TRBJ2-1, with D unclear. The CDR3 sequence is 15 residues long. The V gene lost 3 bases and the J gene lost 0 bases, with 10 bases spanning the gap. Per the germline V gene, CDR1 is SGHNT and CDR2 is YYREEE (reference sequence).

The CDR3: CATSGGSVTGELFF. DNA for the CDR3: TGTGCCACCTCAGGGGGCAGCGTCACCGGGGAGCTGTTTTTT. The V gene is TRBV19, the J gene TRBJ2-2; 8 nucleotides align to TRBD1. Germline-derived CDR1 and CDR2 are LNHDA and SQIVND (reference sequence). The CDR3 consists of 14 residues. The V segment lost 10 bases and the J segment 4 bases; nucleotides outside the gene matches: 8.

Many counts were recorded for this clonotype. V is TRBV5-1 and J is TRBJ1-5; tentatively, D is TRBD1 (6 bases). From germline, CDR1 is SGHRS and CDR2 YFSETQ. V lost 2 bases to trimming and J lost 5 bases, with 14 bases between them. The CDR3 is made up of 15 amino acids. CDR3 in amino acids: CASSFGTRQDQPQHF. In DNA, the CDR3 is TGCGCCAGCAGCTTTGGGACAAGGCAGGATCAGCCCCAGCATTTT.

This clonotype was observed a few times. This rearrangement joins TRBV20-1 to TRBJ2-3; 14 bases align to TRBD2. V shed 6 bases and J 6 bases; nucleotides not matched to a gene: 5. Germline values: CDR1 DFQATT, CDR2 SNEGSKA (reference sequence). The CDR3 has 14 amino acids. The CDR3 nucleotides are TGCAGTGCCCCCGGGACTAGCGGGAGTGATACGCAGTATTTT. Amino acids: CSAPGTSGSDTQYF.

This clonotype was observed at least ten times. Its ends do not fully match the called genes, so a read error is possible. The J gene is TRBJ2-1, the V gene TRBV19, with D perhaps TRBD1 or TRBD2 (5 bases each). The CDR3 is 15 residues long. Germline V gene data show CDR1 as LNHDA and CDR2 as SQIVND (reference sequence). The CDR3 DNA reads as TGTGCCAGTAGTTCCCCGAACCGGGACCCAAACAAGGTCCTCTTC. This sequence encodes CASSSPNRDPNKVLF.

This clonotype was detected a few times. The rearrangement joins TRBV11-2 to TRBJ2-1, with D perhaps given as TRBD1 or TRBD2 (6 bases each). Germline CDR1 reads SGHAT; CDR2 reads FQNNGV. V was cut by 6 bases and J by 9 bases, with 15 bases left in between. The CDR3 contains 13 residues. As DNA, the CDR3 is TGTGCCAGCAGAAAAGGAGGGGGAGCTGAGCAGTTCTTC. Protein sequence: CASRKGGGAEQFF.

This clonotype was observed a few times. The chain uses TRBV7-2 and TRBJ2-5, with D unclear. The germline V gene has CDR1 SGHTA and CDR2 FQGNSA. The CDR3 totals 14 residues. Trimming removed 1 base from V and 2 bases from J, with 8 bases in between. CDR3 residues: CASSLVSAQETQYF. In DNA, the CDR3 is TGTGCCAGCAGCTTAGTTTCGGCTCAAGAGACCCAGTACTTC.

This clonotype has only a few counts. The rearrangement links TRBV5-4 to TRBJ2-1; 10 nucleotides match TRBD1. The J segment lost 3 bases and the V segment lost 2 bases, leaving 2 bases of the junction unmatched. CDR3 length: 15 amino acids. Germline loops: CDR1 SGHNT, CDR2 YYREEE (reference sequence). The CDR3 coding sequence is TGTGCCAGCAGCTTACGGGACAGGGGCTACAATGAGCAGTTCTTC. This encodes CASSLRDRGYNEQFF.

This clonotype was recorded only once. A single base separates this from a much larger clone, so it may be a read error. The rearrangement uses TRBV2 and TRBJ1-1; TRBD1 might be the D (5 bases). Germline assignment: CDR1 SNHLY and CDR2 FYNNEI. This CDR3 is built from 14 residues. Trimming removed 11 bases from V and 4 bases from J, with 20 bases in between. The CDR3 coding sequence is TGTGCCGGCACCCTGCTTAGGGGACGCACTGAAGCTTTCTTT. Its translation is CAGTLLRGRTEAFF.

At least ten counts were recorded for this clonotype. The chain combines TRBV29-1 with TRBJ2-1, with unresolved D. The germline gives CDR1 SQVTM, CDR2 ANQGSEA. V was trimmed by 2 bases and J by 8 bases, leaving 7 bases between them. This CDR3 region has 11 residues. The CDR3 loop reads CSVEISYEQFF. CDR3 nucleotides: TGCAGCGTTGAAATAAGCTATGAGCAGTTCTTC.

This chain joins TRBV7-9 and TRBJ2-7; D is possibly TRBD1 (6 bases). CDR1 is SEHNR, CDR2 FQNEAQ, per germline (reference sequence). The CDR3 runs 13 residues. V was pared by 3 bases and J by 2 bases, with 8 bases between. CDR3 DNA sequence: TGTGCCAGCAGCTTGGCAGGGGCCTACGAGCAGTACTTC. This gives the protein CASSLAGAYEQYF.

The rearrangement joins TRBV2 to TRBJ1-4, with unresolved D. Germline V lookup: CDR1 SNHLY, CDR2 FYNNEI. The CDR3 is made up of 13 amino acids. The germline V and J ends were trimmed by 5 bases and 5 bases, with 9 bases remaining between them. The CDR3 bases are TGTGCCAGCAGTCTAGGGATGAATGAAAAACTGTTTTTT. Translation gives CASSLGMNEKLFF. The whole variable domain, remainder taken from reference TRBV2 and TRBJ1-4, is EPEVTQTPSHQVTQMGQEVILRCVPISNHLYFYWYRQILGQKVEFLVSFYNNEISEKSEIFDDQFSVERPDGSNFTLKIRSTKLEDSAMYFCASSLGMNEKLFFGSGTQLSVL.

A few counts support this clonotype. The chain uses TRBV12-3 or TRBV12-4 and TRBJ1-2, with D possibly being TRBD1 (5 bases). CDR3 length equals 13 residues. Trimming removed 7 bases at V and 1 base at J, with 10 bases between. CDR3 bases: TGTGCCAGCACCCAAAGGGGTAACTATGGCTACACCTTC. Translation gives CASTQRGNYGYTF.

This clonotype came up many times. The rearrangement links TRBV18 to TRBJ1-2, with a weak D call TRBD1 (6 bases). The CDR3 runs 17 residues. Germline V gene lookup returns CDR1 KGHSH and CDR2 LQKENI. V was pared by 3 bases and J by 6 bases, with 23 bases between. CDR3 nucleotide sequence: TGTGCCAGCTCACCCCAGACAGGCCGAGGAGGAGTTGATGGCTACACCTTC. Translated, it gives CASSPQTGRGGVDGYTF.

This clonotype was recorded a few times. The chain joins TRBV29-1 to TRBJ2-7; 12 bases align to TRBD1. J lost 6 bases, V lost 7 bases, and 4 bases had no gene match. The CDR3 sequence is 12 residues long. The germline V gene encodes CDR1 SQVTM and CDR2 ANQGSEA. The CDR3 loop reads CSGGQGAAEQYF. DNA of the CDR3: TGCAGCGGGGGACAGGGGGCTGCCGAGCAGTACTTC.

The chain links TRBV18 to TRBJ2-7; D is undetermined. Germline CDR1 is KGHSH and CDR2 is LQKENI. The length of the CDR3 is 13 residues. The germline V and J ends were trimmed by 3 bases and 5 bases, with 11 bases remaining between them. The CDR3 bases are TGTGCCAGCTCACCCGGGCAGTTACACGAGCAGTACTTC. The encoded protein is CASSPGQLHEQYF.

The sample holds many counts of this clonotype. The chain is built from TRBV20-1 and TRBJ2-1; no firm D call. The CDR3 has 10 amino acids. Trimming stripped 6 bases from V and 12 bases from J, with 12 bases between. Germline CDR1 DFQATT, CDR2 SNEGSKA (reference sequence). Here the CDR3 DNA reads TGCAGTGCCGAGAGGACGGCGCAGTTCTTC. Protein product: CSAERTAQFF.

The CDR3 loop reads CASSQRMGEQYF. CDR3 DNA: TGTGCCAGCAGCCAAAGGATGGGCGAGCAGTACTTC. The chain links TRBV3-1 to TRBJ2-7; D is ambiguous. V lost 2 bases, J lost 6 bases, and 8 bases lay in between. The CDR3 totals 12 residues. Germline CDR1 and CDR2: LGHDT and YNNKEL (reference sequence).

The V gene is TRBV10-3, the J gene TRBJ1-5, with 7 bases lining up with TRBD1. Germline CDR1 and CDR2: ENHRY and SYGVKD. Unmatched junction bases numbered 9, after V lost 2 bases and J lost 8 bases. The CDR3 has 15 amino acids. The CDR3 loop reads CAISEHSGGVKPQHF. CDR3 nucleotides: TGTGCCATCAGTGAGCATTCAGGGGGTGTGAAGCCCCAGCATTTT.

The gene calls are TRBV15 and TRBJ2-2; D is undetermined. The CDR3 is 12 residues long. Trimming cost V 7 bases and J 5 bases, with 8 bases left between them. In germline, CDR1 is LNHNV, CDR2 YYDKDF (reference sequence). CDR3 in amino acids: CATTSATGELFF. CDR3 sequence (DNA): TGTGCCACCACATCTGCAACCGGGGAGCTGTTTTTT. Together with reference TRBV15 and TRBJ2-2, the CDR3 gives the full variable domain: DAMVIQNPRYQVTQFGKPVTLSCSQTLNHNVMYWYQQKSSQAPKLLFHYYDKDFNNEADTPDNFQSRRPNTSFCFLDIRSPGLGDTAMYLCATTSATGELFFGEGSRLTVL.

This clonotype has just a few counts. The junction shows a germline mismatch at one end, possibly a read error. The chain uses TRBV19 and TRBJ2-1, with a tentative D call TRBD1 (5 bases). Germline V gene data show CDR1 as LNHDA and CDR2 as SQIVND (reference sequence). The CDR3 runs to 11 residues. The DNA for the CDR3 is TGTGCCAGGAGTACAGGCAATGAGCAGTTCTTC. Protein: CARSTGNEQFF.

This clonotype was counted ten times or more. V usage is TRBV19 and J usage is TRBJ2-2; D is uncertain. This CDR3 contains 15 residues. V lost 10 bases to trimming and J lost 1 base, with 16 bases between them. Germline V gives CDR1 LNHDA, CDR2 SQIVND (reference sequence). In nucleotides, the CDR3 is TGTGCCACCGCTAAAATCACGGGGAACACCGGGGAGCTGTTTTTT. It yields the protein CATAKITGNTGELFF.

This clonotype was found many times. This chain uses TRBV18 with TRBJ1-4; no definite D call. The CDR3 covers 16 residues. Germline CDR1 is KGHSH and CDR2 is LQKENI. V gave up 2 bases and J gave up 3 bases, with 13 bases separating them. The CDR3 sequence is CASSPNPVLANEKLFF. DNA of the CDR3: TGTGCCAGCTCACCAAACCCGGTTTTGGCTAATGAAAAACTGTTTTTT.

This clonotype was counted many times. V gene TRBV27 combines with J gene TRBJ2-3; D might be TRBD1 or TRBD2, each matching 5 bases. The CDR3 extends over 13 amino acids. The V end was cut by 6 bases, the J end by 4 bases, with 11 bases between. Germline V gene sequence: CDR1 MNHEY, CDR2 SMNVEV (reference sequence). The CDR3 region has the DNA TGTGCCAGCAGGAGGGCAGGGCCAGATACGCAGTATTTT. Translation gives CASRRAGPDTQYF.

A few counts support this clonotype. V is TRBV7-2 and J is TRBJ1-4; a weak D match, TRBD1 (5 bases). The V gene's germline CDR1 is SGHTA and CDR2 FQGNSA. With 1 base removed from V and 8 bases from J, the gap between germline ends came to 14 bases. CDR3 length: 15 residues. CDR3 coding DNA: TGTGCCAGCAGCTTAGGGGCAGGGCACCAGGAAAAACTGTTTTTT. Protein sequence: CASSLGAGHQEKLFF.

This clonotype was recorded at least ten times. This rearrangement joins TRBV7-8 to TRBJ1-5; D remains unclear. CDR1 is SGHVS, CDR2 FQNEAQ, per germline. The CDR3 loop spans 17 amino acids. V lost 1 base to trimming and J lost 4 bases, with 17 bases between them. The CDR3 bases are TGTGCCAGCAGCTTAGATCAGCGAGAAGTTGGGAATCAGCCCCAGCATTTT. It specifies CASSLDQREVGNQPQHF.

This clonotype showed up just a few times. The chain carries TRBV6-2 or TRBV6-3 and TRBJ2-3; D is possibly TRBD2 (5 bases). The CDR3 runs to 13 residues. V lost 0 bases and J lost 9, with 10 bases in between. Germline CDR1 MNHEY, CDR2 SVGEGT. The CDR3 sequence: CASSYSGIPTQYF. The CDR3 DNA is TGTGCCAGCAGTTACTCCGGGATCCCAACGCAGTATTTT.